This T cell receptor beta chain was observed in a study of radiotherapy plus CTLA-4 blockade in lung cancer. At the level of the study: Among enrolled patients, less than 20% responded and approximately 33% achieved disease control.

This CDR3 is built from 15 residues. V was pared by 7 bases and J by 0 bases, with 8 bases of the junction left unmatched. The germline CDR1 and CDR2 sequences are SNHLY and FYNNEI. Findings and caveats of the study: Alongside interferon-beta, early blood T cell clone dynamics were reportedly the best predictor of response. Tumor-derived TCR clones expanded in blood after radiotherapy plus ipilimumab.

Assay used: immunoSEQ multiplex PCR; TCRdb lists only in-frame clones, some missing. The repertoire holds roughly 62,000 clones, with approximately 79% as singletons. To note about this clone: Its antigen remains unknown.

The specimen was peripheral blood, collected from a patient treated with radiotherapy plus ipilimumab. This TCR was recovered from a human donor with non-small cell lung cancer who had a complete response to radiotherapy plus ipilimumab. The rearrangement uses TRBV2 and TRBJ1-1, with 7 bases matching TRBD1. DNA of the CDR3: TGTGCCAGCACGTACAGGGGTGGGGTGAACACTGAAGCTTTCTTT. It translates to CASTYRGGVNTEAFF.